The clone carrying this T cell receptor beta chain was detected many times. The antigen remains undetermined. Researchers used 5'RACE with constant-segment primers to make TCR alpha and TCR beta cDNA libraries that carry sample barcodes and UMIs. Each CDR3 protein is one row after TCRdb ran MiXCR on the 5' RACE reads. The sample lists over 500,000 distinct CDR3 sequences, 17% seen once, with less than 10% in the top ten. This sample stems from a study of T-cell memory formation after mild COVID-19. General observations from the study: The study detected some responding clones in pre-infection memory, suggesting cross-reactive memory joined.

The sequenced sample was PBMCs or a T cell subset sorted from them (not recorded which). The TCR originated in an adult woman who had mild COVID-19 (a few samples of this study predate the infection). Cell type and time point are not known.

Here the CDR3 DNA reads TGTGCCAGCAGCCGAGGTGCTAGCGGGGGGCCCCTGGGGAATGAGCAGTTCTTC. Residues: CASSRGASGGPLGNEQFF. This chain uses TRBV11-3 with TRBJ2-1, with 11 nucleotides matching TRBD2. V was pared by 5 bases and J by 7 bases, with 16 bases of the junction left unmatched. The CDR3 runs to 18 residues. In germline, CDR1 is SGHNT, CDR2 YENEEA.